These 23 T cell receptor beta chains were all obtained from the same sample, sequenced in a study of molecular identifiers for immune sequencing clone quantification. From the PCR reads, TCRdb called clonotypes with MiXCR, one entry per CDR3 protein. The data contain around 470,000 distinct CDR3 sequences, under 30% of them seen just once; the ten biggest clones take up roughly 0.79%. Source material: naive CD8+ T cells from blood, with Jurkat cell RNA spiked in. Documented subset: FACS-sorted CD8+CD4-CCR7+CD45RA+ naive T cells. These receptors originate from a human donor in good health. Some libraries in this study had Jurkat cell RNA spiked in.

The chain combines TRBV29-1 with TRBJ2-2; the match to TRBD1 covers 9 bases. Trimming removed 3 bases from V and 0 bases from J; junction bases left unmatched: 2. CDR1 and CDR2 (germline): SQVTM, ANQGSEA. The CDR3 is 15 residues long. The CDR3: CSVEGQGANTGELFF. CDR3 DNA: TGCAGCGTTGAGGGACAGGGAGCGAACACCGGGGAGCTGTTTTTT.

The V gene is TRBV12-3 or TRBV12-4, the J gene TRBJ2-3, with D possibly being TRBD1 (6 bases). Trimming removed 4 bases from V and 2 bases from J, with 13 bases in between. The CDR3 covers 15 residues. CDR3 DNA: TGTGCCAGCAGTTCACAGGGATACCTCACAGATACGCAGTATTTT. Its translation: CASSSQGYLTDTQYF.

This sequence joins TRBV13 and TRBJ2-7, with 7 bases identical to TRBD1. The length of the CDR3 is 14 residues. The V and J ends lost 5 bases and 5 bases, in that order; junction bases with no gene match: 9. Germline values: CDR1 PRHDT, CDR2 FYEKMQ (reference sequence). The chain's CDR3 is CASSLVDRDHEQYF. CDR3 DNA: TGTGCCAGCAGCCTGGTAGACAGGGATCACGAGCAGTACTTC.

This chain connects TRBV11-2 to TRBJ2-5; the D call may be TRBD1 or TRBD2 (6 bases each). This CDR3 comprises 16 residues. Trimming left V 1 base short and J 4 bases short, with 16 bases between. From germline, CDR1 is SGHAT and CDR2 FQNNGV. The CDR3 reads CASSLGSGAEGETQYF. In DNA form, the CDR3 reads TGTGCCAGCAGCTTAGGATCGGGGGCCGAGGGAGAGACCCAGTACTTC.

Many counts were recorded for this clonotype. The CDR3 DNA follows: TGTGCCAGCACCAAAGCACTCGGGAACACTGAAGCTTTCTTT. Residues: CASTKALGNTEAFF. The chain is built from TRBV25-1 and TRBJ1-1; D gene ambiguous. With 7 bases removed from V and 1 base from J, the gap between germline ends came to 13 bases. This CDR3 spans 14 amino acids. CDR1 is MGHDK, CDR2 SYGVNS, per germline.

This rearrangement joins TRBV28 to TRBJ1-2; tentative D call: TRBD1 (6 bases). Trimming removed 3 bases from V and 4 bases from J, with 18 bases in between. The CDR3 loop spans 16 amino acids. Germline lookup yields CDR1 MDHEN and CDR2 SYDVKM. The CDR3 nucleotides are TGTGCCAGCAGTTTGTCCCGACAGGACCCCACCTATGGCTACACCTTC. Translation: CASSLSRQDPTYGYTF.

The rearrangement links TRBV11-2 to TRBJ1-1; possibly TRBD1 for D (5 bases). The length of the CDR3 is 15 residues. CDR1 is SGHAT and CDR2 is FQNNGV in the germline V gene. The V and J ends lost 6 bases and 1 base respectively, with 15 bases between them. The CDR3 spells CASRFDGGTNTEAFF. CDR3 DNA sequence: TGTGCCAGCAGATTCGACGGGGGAACGAACACTGAAGCTTTCTTT. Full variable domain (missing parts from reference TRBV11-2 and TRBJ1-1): EAGVAQSPRYKIIEKRQSVAFWCNPISGHATLYWYQQILGQGPKLLIQFQNNGVVDDSQLPKDRFSAERLKGVDSTLKIQPAKLEDSAVYLCASRFDGGTNTEAFFGQGTRLTVV.

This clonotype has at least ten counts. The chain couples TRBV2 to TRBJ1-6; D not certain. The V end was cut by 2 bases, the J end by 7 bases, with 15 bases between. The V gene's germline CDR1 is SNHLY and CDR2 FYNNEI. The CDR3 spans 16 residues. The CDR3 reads CASSESGRISNSPLHF. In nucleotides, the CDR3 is TGTGCCAGCAGTGAAAGTGGGCGGATTTCGAATTCACCCCTCCACTTT.

The CDR3 loop reads CASSYPPEPSEQYF. For the CDR3, the DNA is TGTGCCAGCAGTTACCCCCCGGAGCCATCGGAGCAGTACTTC. V is TRBV27 and J is TRBJ2-7, with D hard to call. The germline CDR1 and CDR2 sequences are MNHEY and SMNVEV (reference sequence). Trimming cost V 4 bases and J 7 bases, with 17 bases left between them. The CDR3 loop spans 14 amino acids.

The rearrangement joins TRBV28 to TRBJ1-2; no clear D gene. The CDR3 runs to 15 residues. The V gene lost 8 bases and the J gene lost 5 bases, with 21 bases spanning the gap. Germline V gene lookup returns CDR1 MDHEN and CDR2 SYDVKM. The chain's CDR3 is CASSNRGAASYGYTF. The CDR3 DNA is TGTGCCAGCTCAAACCGGGGAGCGGCTTCGTATGGCTACACCTTC.

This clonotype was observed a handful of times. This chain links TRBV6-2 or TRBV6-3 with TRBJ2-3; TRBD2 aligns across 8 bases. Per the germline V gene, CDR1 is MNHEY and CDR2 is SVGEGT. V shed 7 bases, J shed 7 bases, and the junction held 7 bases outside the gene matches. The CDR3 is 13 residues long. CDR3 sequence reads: CASTAGGYNTQYF. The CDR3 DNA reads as TGTGCCAGCACGGCGGGAGGTTATAATACGCAGTATTTT.

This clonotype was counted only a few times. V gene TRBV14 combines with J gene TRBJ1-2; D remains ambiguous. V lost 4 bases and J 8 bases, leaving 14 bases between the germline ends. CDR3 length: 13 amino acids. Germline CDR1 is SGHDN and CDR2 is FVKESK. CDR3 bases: TGTGCCAGCAGCCCGTTGGTGGATGGGGGCTACACCTTC. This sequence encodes CASSPLVDGGYTF.

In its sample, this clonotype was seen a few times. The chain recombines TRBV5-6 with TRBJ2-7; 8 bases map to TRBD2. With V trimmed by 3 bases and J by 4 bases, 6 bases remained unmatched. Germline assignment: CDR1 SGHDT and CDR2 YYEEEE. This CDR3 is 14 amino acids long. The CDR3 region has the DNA TGTGCCAGCAGCTGGGGGGGACTAGATTACGAGCAGTACTTC. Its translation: CASSWGGLDYEQYF. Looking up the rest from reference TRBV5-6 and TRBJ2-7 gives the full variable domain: DAGVTQSPTHLIKTRGQQVTLRCSPKSGHDTVSWYQQALGQGPQFIFQYYEEEERQRGNFPDRFSGHQFPNYSSELNVNALLLGDSALYLCASSWGGLDYEQYFGPGTRLTVT.

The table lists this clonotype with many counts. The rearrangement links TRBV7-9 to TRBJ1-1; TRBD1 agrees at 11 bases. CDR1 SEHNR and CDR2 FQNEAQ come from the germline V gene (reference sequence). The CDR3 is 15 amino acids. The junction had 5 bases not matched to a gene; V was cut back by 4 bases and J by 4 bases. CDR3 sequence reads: CASSSRTGGPTEAFF. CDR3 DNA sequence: TGTGCCAGCAGCTCAAGGACAGGGGGCCCCACTGAAGCTTTCTTT.

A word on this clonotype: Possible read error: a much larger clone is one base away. CDR3 sequence (DNA): TGCAGTCCCCTTCTGTGGAGTGGAACCGAGCAGTACTTC. Protein sequence: CSPLLWSGTEQYF. The V call is TRBV20-1, the J call TRBJ2-7; no firm D call. Trimming pared 8 bases from V and 6 bases from J, leaving 20 bases between. This CDR3 is 13 amino acids long. Germline V gene data show CDR1 as DFQATT and CDR2 as SNEGSKA (reference sequence).

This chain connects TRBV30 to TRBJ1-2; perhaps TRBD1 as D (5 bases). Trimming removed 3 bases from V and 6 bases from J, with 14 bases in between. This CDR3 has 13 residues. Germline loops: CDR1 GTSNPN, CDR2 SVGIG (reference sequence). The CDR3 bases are TGTGCCTGGAGCTTCGGGACCAGGGATGGCTACACCTTC. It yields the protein CAWSFGTRDGYTF.

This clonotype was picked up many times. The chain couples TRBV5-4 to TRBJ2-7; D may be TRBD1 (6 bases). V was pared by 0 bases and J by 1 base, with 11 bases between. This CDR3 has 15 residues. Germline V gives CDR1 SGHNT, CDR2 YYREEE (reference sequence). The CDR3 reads CASSLGRGLSYEQYF. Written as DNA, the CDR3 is TGTGCCAGCAGCTTGGGCAGGGGATTGTCCTACGAGCAGTACTTC.

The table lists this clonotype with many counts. The CDR3 sequence: CASGFYLPSKEMNTEAFF. The CDR3 bases are TGTGCTAGTGGTTTCTACCTACCCTCGAAAGAAATGAACACTGAAGCTTTCTTT. The chain uses TRBV12-5 and TRBJ1-1; D is unclear. CDR1 and CDR2 (germline): LGHNT, FRNRAP. V dropped 3 bases and J dropped 0 bases, with 20 bases sitting between them. The CDR3 is made up of 18 amino acids. The full variable domain, with the rest looked up from reference TRBV12-5 and TRBJ1-1, is DARVTQTPRHKVTEMGQEVTMRCQPILGHNTVFWYRQTMMQGLELLAYFRNRAPLDDSGMPKDRFSAEMPDATLATLKIQPSEPRDSAVYFCASGFYLPSKEMNTEAFFGQGTRLTVV.

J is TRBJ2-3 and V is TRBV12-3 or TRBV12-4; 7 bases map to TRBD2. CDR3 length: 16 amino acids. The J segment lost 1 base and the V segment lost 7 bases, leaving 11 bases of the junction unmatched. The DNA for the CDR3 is TGTGCCAGCACTCCCCTGGGGGGGGTGGGCACAGATACGCAGTATTTT. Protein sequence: CASTPLGGVGTDTQYF.

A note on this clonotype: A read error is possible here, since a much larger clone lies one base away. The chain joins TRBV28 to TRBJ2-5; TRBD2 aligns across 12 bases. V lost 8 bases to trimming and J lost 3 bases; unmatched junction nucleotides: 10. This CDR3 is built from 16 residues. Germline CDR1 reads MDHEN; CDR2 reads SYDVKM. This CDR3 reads CASGYGLAGTEETQYF. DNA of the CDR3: TGTGCCAGCGGTTACGGACTAGCGGGAACTGAAGAGACCCAGTACTTC.

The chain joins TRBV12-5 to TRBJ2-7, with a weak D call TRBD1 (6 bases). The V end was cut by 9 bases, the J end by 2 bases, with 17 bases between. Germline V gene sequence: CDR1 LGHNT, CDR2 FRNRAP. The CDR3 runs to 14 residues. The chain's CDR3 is CASNKGEWPYEQYF. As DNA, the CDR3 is TGTGCTAGCAACAAGGGGGAGTGGCCCTACGAGCAGTACTTC.

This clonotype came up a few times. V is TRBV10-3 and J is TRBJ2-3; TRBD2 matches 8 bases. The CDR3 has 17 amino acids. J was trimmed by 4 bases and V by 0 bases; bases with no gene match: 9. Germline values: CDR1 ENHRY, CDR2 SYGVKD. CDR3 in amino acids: CAISESIAGGMADTQYF. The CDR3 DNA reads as TGTGCCATCAGTGAGTCGATCGCGGGGGGCATGGCAGATACGCAGTATTTT.

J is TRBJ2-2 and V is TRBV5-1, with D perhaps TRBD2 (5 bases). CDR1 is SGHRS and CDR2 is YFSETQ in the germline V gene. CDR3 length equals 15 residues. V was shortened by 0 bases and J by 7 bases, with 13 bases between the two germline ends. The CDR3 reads CASSLDARDGGELFF. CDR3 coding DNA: TGCGCCAGCAGCTTGGACGCGAGGGATGGCGGGGAGCTGTTTTTT.